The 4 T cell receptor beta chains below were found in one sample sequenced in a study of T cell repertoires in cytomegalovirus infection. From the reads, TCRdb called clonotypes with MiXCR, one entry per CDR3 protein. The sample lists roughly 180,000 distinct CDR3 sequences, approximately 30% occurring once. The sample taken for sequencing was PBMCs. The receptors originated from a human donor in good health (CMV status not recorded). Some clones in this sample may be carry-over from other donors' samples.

The CDR3 DNA follows: TGCGCCAGCAGCCAACCCAGGGAGGGGAATGAAAAACTGTTTTTT. This sequence encodes CASSQPREGNEKLFF. V gene TRBV4-1 combines with J gene TRBJ1-4; possibly TRBD1 for D (5 bases). CDR1 and CDR2 from the germline V gene are MGHRA and YSYEKL. The CDR3 length is 15 residues. Trimming left V 2 bases short and J 5 bases short, with 12 bases between.

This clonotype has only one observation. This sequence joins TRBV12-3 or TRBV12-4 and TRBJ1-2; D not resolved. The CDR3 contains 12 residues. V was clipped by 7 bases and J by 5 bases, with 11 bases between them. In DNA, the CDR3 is TGTGCCAGCACCCTATTAGGATATGGCTACACCTTC. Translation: CASTLLGYGYTF.

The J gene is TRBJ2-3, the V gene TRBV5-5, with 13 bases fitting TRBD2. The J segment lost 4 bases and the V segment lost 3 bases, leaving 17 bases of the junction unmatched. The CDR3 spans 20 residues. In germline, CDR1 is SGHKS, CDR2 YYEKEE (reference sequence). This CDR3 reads CASSSPSTSGGWWSSDTQYF. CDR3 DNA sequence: TGTGCCAGCAGCTCCCCCTCGACTAGCGGGGGGTGGTGGAGTTCAGATACGCAGTATTTT. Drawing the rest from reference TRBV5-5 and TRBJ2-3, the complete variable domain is DAGVTQSPTHLIKTRGQQVTLRCSPISGHKSVSWYQQVLGQGPQFIFQYYEKEERGRGNFPDRFSARQFPNYSSELNVNALLLGDSALYLCASSSPSTSGGWWSSDTQYFGPGTRLTVL.

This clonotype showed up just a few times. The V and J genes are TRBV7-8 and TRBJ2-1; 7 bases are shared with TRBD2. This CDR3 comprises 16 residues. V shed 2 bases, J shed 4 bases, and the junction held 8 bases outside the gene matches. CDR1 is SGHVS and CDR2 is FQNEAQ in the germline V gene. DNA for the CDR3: TGTGCCAGCAGCTTACTAGTGGCGGGGGTTTACAATGAGCAGTTCTTC. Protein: CASSLLVAGVYNEQFF.